This T cell receptor beta chain was sequenced in a study of blood T cell repertoires in COVID-19. Germline lookup yields CDR1 MNHEY and CDR2 SVGAGI. This CDR3 is 13 amino acids long. V was trimmed by 7 bases and J by 6 bases, leaving 15 bases between them. Sequenced by immunoSEQ multiplex PCR; TCRdb stores in-frame clones only, minus some. Of around 53,000 clones in the sample, 87% were seen once. The sequencing input was peripheral blood. The rearrangement links TRBV6-5 to TRBJ1-1; D unclear. The TCR originated in a woman aged 60 to 75 with COVID-19, enrolled during active disease. The chain's CDR3 is CASKLPGPSEAFF. For the CDR3, the DNA is TGTGCCAGCAAGCTGCCGGGTCCCTCTGAAGCTTTCTTT.